The 7 T cell receptor beta chains below all came from one sample that was sequenced in a study of cytomegalovirus exposure and HLA in healthy donors. 13 Jbeta primers and 60 Vbeta primers were used for the PCR. Sequencing used immunoSEQ multiplex PCR; TCRdb keeps in-frame clones, though not all of them. The sample contains 150,000 or so clones, approximately 79% of which appear only once. Sequenced input: PBMCs. The receptors were gathered from a man between 18 and 29 years old in good health and CMV-seropositive.

The chain has TRBV27 and TRBJ2-7; no definite D call. The CDR3 runs to 13 residues. Germline V gene data show CDR1 as MNHEY and CDR2 as SMNVEV (reference sequence). Trimming left V 5 bases short and J 12 bases short, with 20 bases between. The CDR3 region has the DNA TGTGCCAGCAGTCCCCCCGCCCGATCGAGGTGGTACTTC. Protein sequence: CASSPPARSRWYF.

The rearrangement uses TRBV14 and TRBJ2-7; tentative D call: TRBD1 (6 bases). The germline gives CDR1 SGHDN, CDR2 FVKESK. This CDR3 comprises 15 residues. Deletions cut 1 base from V and 4 bases from J, with 14 bases between. CDR3 sequence (DNA): TGTGCCAGCAGCCAAGCAGGGACACTTGATTACGAGCAGTACTTC. This gives the protein CASSQAGTLDYEQYF.

The V and J genes are TRBV5-4 and TRBJ1-5, with D possibly being TRBD1 (5 bases). CDR3 size: 15 residues. The V gene lost 3 bases and the J gene lost 7 bases, with 17 bases spanning the gap. CDR1 SGHNT and CDR2 YYREEE come from the germline V gene (reference sequence). This CDR3 is CASSSQGPLGQPQHF. The CDR3 DNA is TGTGCCAGCAGCTCGCAGGGCCCGCTGGGGCAGCCCCAGCATTTT.

V gene TRBV28 combines with J gene TRBJ1-1; D uncertain. Germline V CDR1 and CDR2: MDHEN, SYDVKM. This CDR3 has 14 residues. V shed 1 base and J shed 2 bases, with 8 bases lying between them. This CDR3 is CASSLLAANTEAFF. The CDR3 bases are TGTGCCAGCAGTTTATTAGCAGCCAACACTGAAGCTTTCTTT. Using reference TRBV28 and TRBJ1-1 for the parts outside the CDR3, the full variable domain is DVKVTQSSRYLVKRTGEKVFLECVQDMDHENMFWYRQDPGLGLRLIYFSYDVKMKEKGDIPEGYSVSREKKERFSLILESASTNQTSMYLCASSLLAANTEAFFGQGTRLTVV.

The chain is built from TRBV20-1 and TRBJ1-3; a weak D match, TRBD1 (5 bases). This CDR3 comprises 11 residues. The V end lost 6 bases, the J end lost 2 bases, and 5 bases lay between the germline ends. Germline values: CDR1 DFQATT, CDR2 SNEGSKA (reference sequence). As DNA, the CDR3 is TGCAGTGCGACAGCTGGAAACACCATATATTTT. Translation: CSATAGNTIYF.

This chain joins TRBV11-2 and TRBJ2-1; 7 nucleotides agree with TRBD1. Germline-derived CDR1 and CDR2 are SGHAT and FQNNGV. J lost 9 bases, V lost 5 bases, and 16 bases had no gene match. The CDR3 has 16 residues. The CDR3 spells CASSERRDRASLEQFF. The CDR3 DNA follows: TGTGCCAGCAGCGAACGCCGAGACAGGGCCTCTCTTGAGCAGTTCTTC. Complete variable domain (other parts from reference TRBV11-2 and TRBJ2-1): EAGVAQSPRYKIIEKRQSVAFWCNPISGHATLYWYQQILGQGPKLLIQFQNNGVVDDSQLPKDRFSAERLKGVDSTLKIQPAKLEDSAVYLCASSERRDRASLEQFFGPGTRLTVL.

J is TRBJ1-1 and V is TRBV2, with a possible D match to TRBD1 (5 bases). The CDR3 extends over 13 amino acids. V dropped 8 bases and J dropped 3 bases, with 13 bases sitting between them. Germline CDR1 and CDR2: SNHLY and FYNNEI. The CDR3 nucleotides are TGTGCCAGCCAGGGAGGGGACGACACTGAAGCTTTCTTT. This sequence encodes CASQGGDDTEAFF.